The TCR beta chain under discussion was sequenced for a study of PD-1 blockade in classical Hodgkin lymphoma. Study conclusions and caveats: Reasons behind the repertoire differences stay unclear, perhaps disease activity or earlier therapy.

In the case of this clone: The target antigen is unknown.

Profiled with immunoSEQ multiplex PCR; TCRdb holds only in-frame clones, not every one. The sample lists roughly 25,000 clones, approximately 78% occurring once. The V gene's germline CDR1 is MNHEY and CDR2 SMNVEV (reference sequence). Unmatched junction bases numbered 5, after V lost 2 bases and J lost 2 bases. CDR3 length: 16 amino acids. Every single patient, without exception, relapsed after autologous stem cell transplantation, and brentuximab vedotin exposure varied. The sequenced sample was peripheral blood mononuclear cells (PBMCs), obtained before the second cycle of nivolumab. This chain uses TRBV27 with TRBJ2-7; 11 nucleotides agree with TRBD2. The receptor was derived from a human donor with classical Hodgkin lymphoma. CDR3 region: CASSLGRLAGTYEQYF. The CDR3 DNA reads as TGTGCCAGCAGTTTAGGAAGACTAGCGGGGACCTACGAGCAGTACTTC.